The 29 T cell receptor beta chains below were found in one sample sequenced in a study of T-cell reconstitution after alpha-beta-depleted transplantation in children. Preparation of the TCRbeta library used unique molecular identifiers. TCRdb re-called the PCR reads through MiXCR, storing one row per CDR3 protein. The repertoire holds more than 450,000 distinct CDR3 sequences, with around 19% as singletons. This specimen was PBMCs from the stem cell graft donor, taken from the stem cell graft. The receptors here all came from a human donor who donated a stem cell graft to a child with acute lymphoblastic leukemia.

This clonotype was counted a few times. The rearrangement links TRBV5-1 to TRBJ2-5; 8 bases line up with TRBD1. Germline V gives CDR1 SGHRS, CDR2 YFSETQ. V lost 4 bases, J lost 2 bases, and 10 bases stayed unmatched. The CDR3 runs to 16 residues. Here the CDR3 DNA reads TGCGCCAGCAGCGAATCGACAGGGGTTGGTCAAGAGACCCAGTACTTC. It is translated as CASSESTGVGQETQYF. The variable domain in full, with the rest retrieved from reference TRBV5-1 and TRBJ2-5, is KAGVTQTPRYLIKTRGQQVTLSCSPISGHRSVSWYQQTPGQGLQFLFEYFSETQRNKGNFPGRFSGRQFSNSRSEMNVSTLELGDSALYLCASSESTGVGQETQYFGPGTRLLVL.

Only a few counts were recorded for this clonotype. The chain carries TRBV29-1 and TRBJ1-2; D ambiguous. V lost 7 bases, J lost 2 bases, and 14 bases lay in between. This CDR3 has 13 residues. The germline CDR1 and CDR2 sequences are SQVTM and ANQGSEA. The CDR3 region is CSAQIGPNYGYTF. CDR3 coding DNA: TGCAGCGCCCAAATTGGACCGAACTATGGCTACACCTTC.

The chain uses TRBV20-1 and TRBJ2-7; 7 nucleotides align to TRBD1. CDR3 length: 14 residues. J gave up 4 bases and V 5 bases, and 11 bases lay outside the gene matches. Germline CDR1 is DFQATT and CDR2 is SNEGSKA (reference sequence). As DNA, the CDR3 is TGCAGTGCTGAAGGGGACAGAAGCTGGTACGAGCAGTACTTC. It translates to CSAEGDRSWYEQYF.

The sample holds a few counts of this clonotype. The rearrangement joins TRBV7-9 to TRBJ1-5; TRBD1 might be the D (6 bases). The germline V gene has CDR1 SEHNR and CDR2 FQNEAQ (reference sequence). V gave up 1 base and J gave up 16 bases, with 20 bases separating them. CDR3 length equals 14 residues. CDR3 sequence: CASSLDGRAGENHF. The CDR3 DNA sequence: TGTGCCAGCAGCTTAGATGGCCGGGCAGGGGAAAATCATTTT.

The chain joins TRBV18 to TRBJ2-5; 10 positions match TRBD1. The length of the CDR3 is 16 residues. V shed 3 bases and J 7 bases; nucleotides not matched to a gene: 11. From germline, CDR1 is KGHSH and CDR2 LQKENI. The CDR3 DNA is TGTGCCAGCTCACCGCGTGGGACAGGGGCAGACGGGACCCAGTACTTC. Amino acid sequence: CASSPRGTGADGTQYF.

There are a few counts of this clonotype. The CDR3 region is CSVEDQGRTSGRYEQYF. In nucleotides, the CDR3 is TGCAGCGTTGAAGATCAGGGGAGGACTAGCGGGAGATACGAGCAGTACTTC. V and J are TRBV29-1 and TRBJ2-7; 13 bases fit TRBD2. CDR3 length equals 17 residues. J was trimmed by 4 bases and V by 0 bases; bases with no gene match: 9. Germline CDR1 is SQVTM and CDR2 is ANQGSEA.

This clonotype was seen a handful of times. The chain joins TRBV6-2 or TRBV6-3 to TRBJ2-2, with 11 bases fitting TRBD2. The CDR3 extends over 16 amino acids. Trimming removed 4 bases from V and 6 bases from J; junction bases left unmatched: 7. From germline, CDR1 is MNHEY and CDR2 SVGEGT. CDR3 region: CASSSPPSGRPGELFF. In DNA, the CDR3 is TGTGCCAGCAGTTCCCCTCCTAGCGGGAGGCCCGGGGAGCTGTTTTTT.

This clonotype was picked up a small number of times. The chain joins TRBV29-1 to TRBJ1-2, with 7 bases that match TRBD1. Looked up from germline, CDR1 is SQVTM and CDR2 is ANQGSEA. V was pared by 3 bases and J by 0 bases, with 7 bases of the junction left unmatched. The CDR3 runs to 15 residues. The CDR3 protein is CSVEDTGATNYGYTF. DNA of the CDR3: TGCAGCGTTGAGGACACAGGGGCAACTAACTATGGCTACACCTTC.

In this sample, this clonotype turned up many times. The chain has TRBV5-6 and TRBJ2-2, with no clear D. With 3 bases removed from V and 3 bases from J, the gap between germline ends came to 6 bases. In germline, CDR1 is SGHDT, CDR2 YYEEEE. The CDR3 spans 13 residues. As DNA, the CDR3 is TGTGCCAGCAGCTCCCAGTACACCGGGGAGCTGTTTTTT. Translated, it gives CASSSQYTGELFF.

The chain recombines TRBV20-1 with TRBJ1-3; D is uncertain. This CDR3 has 14 amino acids. V lost 0 bases and J lost 1, with 7 bases in between. From germline, CDR1 is DFQATT and CDR2 SNEGSKA (reference sequence). Here the CDR3 DNA reads TGCAGTGCTAGAGATCGGAGGTCTGGAAACACCATATATTTT. This encodes CSARDRRSGNTIYF.

Regarding this clonotype: Lacking the conserved final phenylalanine or tryptophan, this CDR3 likely reflects a read error. The V call is TRBV5-4, the J call TRBJ2-3, with 12 bases lining up with TRBD2. Germline CDR1 SGHNT, CDR2 YYREEE (reference sequence). The CDR3 loop spans 14 amino acids. Losses at the gene ends were 4 bases for V and 3 bases for J; bases not matched to a gene: 0. CDR3 loop: CASSLAGGTDTQYL. CDR3 nucleotide sequence: TGTGCCAGCAGCCTAGCGGGAGGGACAGATACGCAGTATTTG.

Only a few counts were recorded for this clonotype. J is TRBJ2-1 and V is TRBV5-1; perhaps D is TRBD1 or TRBD2 (6 bases each). Germline CDR1 SGHRS, CDR2 YFSETQ. V lost 3 bases and J 7 bases, leaving 11 bases between the germline ends. The CDR3 consists of 13 residues. CDR3 coding DNA: TGCGCCAGCAGCTGGGGGGCCAGTAATGAGCAGTTCTTC. Amino acids: CASSWGASNEQFF. The full variable domain, completed using reference TRBV5-1 and TRBJ2-1, is KAGVTQTPRYLIKTRGQQVTLSCSPISGHRSVSWYQQTPGQGLQFLFEYFSETQRNKGNFPGRFSGRQFSNSRSEMNVSTLELGDSALYLCASSWGASNEQFFGPGTRLTVL.

This clonotype turned up a few times. The J gene is TRBJ1-2, the V gene TRBV27, with D unclear. The CDR3 runs to 13 residues. Germline CDR1 is MNHEY and CDR2 is SMNVEV (reference sequence). Trimming pared 5 bases from V and 6 bases from J, leaving 13 bases between. CDR3 nucleotides: TGTGCCAGCAGTACGACCCGGATTGATGGCTACACCTTC. Protein: CASSTTRIDGYTF.

The rearrangement joins TRBV7-4 to TRBJ2-1; either TRBD1 or TRBD2 may fit D (5 bases each). V lost 7 bases and J 0 bases, leaving 13 bases between the germline ends. CDR1 is SGHVT and CDR2 is SQSDAQ in the germline V gene. The length of the CDR3 is 15 residues. Here the CDR3 reads CASMGVGYSYNEQFF. In DNA form, the CDR3 reads TGTGCCAGCATGGGGGTTGGGTACTCCTACAATGAGCAGTTCTTC.

This sequence joins TRBV7-9 and TRBJ2-7; 9 nucleotides align to TRBD1. Germline V gene data show CDR1 as SEHNR and CDR2 as FQNEAQ (reference sequence). Trimming cost V 5 bases and J 5 bases; bases outside gene matches: 10. The CDR3 is made up of 15 amino acids. CDR3 nucleotides: TGTGCCAGCAGCCCCCGGGGACAGGGAACGCACGAGCAGTACTTC. It yields the protein CASSPRGQGTHEQYF.

At least ten counts were recorded for this clonotype. The rearrangement links TRBV10-2 to TRBJ1-5; D remains ambiguous. In germline, CDR1 is WSHSY, CDR2 SAAADI. The CDR3 consists of 12 residues. Deletions cut 5 bases from V and 7 bases from J, with 9 bases between. The CDR3 is CASSLTEQPQHF. Here the CDR3 DNA reads TGCGCCAGCAGTTTGACGGAACAGCCCCAGCATTTT.

The chain has TRBV10-3 and TRBJ2-5; possibly TRBD1 for D (6 bases). The length of the CDR3 is 14 residues. The V gene lost 10 bases and the J gene lost 5 bases, with 20 bases spanning the gap. Per the germline V gene, CDR1 is ENHRY and CDR2 is SYGVKD. The CDR3 region is CATRAQGSPETQYF. CDR3 nucleotides: TGTGCCACCCGAGCACAGGGATCTCCGGAGACCCAGTACTTC.

CDR3 bases: TGTGCCAGCAGTGAAGGGGGAATTGAGACCCAGTACTTC. It encodes CASSEGGIETQYF. The V and J genes are TRBV2 and TRBJ2-5; no reliable D call. Trimming pared 1 base from V and 5 bases from J, leaving 8 bases between. The germline V gene has CDR1 SNHLY and CDR2 FYNNEI. The CDR3 totals 13 residues.

This clonotype appeared a few times. DNA of the CDR3: TGTGCCAGCTCACCAATAGTAGGACTAGCGCCTAGCACAGATACGCAGTATTTT. It yields the protein CASSPIVGLAPSTDTQYF. J is TRBJ2-3 and V is TRBV18; 9 bases map to TRBD2. CDR1 is KGHSH, CDR2 LQKENI, per germline. Germline trimming cut 2 bases from V and 0 bases from J; bases unmatched to any gene: 9. The CDR3 totals 18 residues.

This chain joins TRBV7-6 and TRBJ2-1; the D call may be TRBD1 or TRBD2 (6 bases each). The CDR3 totals 13 residues. V lost 5 bases, J lost 9 bases, and 14 bases lay in between. Germline V lookup: CDR1 SGHVS, CDR2 FNYEAQ. The CDR3 sequence: CASSLGGLLEQFF. CDR3 bases: TGTGCCAGCAGCCTCGGGGGCCTTCTTGAGCAGTTCTTC.

The chain uses TRBV2 and TRBJ1-2; 7 bases agree with TRBD1. Germline lookup yields CDR1 SNHLY and CDR2 FYNNEI. V shed 4 bases and J 6 bases; nucleotides not matched to a gene: 8. CDR3 length equals 14 residues. DNA for the CDR3: TGTGCCAGCAGTGCGCTACAGGGGACGGATGGCTACACCTTC. As protein: CASSALQGTDGYTF.

The genes are TRBV4-2 and TRBJ2-7; 9 bases line up with TRBD1. V lost 1 base and J lost 3; bases outside the gene matches: 4. CDR1 is LGHNA, CDR2 YNFKEQ, per germline. This CDR3 is 15 amino acids long. The CDR3 protein is CASSQGDRVVYEQYF. CDR3 bases: TGTGCCAGCAGCCAAGGGGACAGGGTTGTCTACGAGCAGTACTTC.

The V call is TRBV5-1, the J call TRBJ2-1, with a tentative D call TRBD2 (8 bases). The CDR3 consists of 20 residues. The V and J ends lost 3 bases and 2 bases respectively, with 27 bases between them. CDR1 and CDR2 from the germline V gene are SGHRS and YFSETQ. The CDR3: CASSSTGTSEWDSPYNEQFF. For the CDR3, the DNA is TGCGCCAGCAGCTCTACCGGGACTAGTGAGTGGGACAGCCCCTACAATGAGCAGTTCTTC.

This clonotype turned up a few times. This chain links TRBV12-3 or TRBV12-4 with TRBJ2-1; the match to TRBD2 covers 8 bases. The CDR3 totals 15 residues. V was pared by 5 bases and J by 6 bases, with 9 bases of the junction left unmatched. In nucleotides, the CDR3 is TGTGCCAGCAGTCTACCGGGAGGGCCAGGCAATGAGCAGTTCTTC. Amino acid sequence: CASSLPGGPGNEQFF.

The chain joins TRBV6-1 to TRBJ1-6; 9 nucleotides agree with TRBD1. The germline V gene has CDR1 MNHNS and CDR2 SASEGT. The CDR3 has 16 amino acids. The V and J ends lost 7 bases and 0 bases, in that order; junction bases with no gene match: 4. CDR3 bases: TGTGCCAGCAATCACAGGGGGCTCTCCTATAATTCACCCCTCCACTTT. As protein: CASNHRGLSYNSPLHF.

The V call is TRBV7-9, the J call TRBJ2-7; 8 bases align to TRBD1. J lost 3 bases, V lost 4 bases, and 11 bases had no gene match. This CDR3 is 16 amino acids long. CDR1 and CDR2 (germline): SEHNR, FQNEAQ (reference sequence). The CDR3 bases are TGTGCCAGCAGCTACCCAAGCTCGGGACAGGACTACGAGCAGTACTTC. It encodes CASSYPSSGQDYEQYF.

This clonotype has just a few counts. V usage is TRBV4-1 and J usage is TRBJ1-2; TRBD1 aligns across 9 bases. Germline V gives CDR1 MGHRA, CDR2 YSYEKL. This CDR3 region has 14 residues. The junction had 4 bases not matched to a gene; V was cut back by 1 base and J by 7 bases. The CDR3 bases are TGCGCCAGCAGCCAAGCCGGGACAGGGATTGGCTACACCTTC. This sequence encodes CASSQAGTGIGYTF.

This clonotype was observed a handful of times. The CDR3 DNA follows: TGTGCCAGCAGTATCCTTAGCGGGAGCAACTACGAGCAGTACTTC. Protein: CASSILSGSNYEQYF. The chain employs TRBV27 and TRBJ2-7, with 9 bases fitting TRBD2. Germline trimming cut 5 bases from V and 3 bases from J; bases unmatched to any gene: 8. Germline CDR1 MNHEY, CDR2 SMNVEV (reference sequence). There are 15 residues in the CDR3.

The chain uses TRBV12-3 or TRBV12-4 and TRBJ1-1; D is uncertain. Deletions cut 7 bases from V and 6 bases from J, with 18 bases between. The length of the CDR3 is 14 residues. This CDR3 is CASTSGSQEAEAFF. For the CDR3, the DNA is TGTGCCAGCACCTCAGGATCTCAAGAGGCTGAAGCTTTCTTT.